This entry lists 11 T cell receptor beta chains sequenced from one sample in a study of CD8 T cells in ankylosing spondylitis. TCRdb used MiXCR to reprocess the 5' RACE reads, holding one entry per CDR3 protein. The table has nearly 350,000 distinct CDR3 sequences, about 14% seen once. The sequenced sample consisted of blood, either unsorted or a sorted T cell fraction (not recorded which). The receptors were sampled from a male donor with ankylosing spondylitis or in good health (not recorded which).

This clonotype was seen repeatedly, ten times or more. The gene calls are TRBV12-3 or TRBV12-4 and TRBJ1-1; D remains unclear. The CDR3 is 14 residues long. Trimming took 6 bases from V and 0 from J, leaving 11 bases between them. The chain's CDR3 is CASRPPSVNTEAFF. The CDR3 bases are TGTGCCAGCAGGCCACCCTCGGTGAACACTGAAGCTTTCTTT.

The chain couples TRBV2 to TRBJ2-1; TRBD2 agrees at 9 bases. J gave up 2 bases and V 7 bases, and 6 bases lay outside the gene matches. Germline V lookup: CDR1 SNHLY, CDR2 FYNNEI. This CDR3 has 15 amino acids. The CDR3 sequence is CASTDAGGPYNEQFF. The CDR3 nucleotides read TGTGCCAGCACCGACGCGGGGGGGCCCTACAATGAGCAGTTCTTC.

This clonotype occurred many times. The chain couples TRBV20-1 to TRBJ2-2; 9 nucleotides match TRBD2. Germline-derived CDR1 and CDR2 are DFQATT and SNEGSKA (reference sequence). This CDR3 is built from 14 residues. J gave up 4 bases and V 5 bases, and 5 bases lay outside the gene matches. CDR3 region: CSALRGGGTGELFF. CDR3 DNA sequence: TGCAGTGCTCTGCGGGGGGGCGGCACCGGGGAGCTGTTTTTT.

The chain joins TRBV11-3 to TRBJ2-1; possible D gene TRBD1, 6 bases. V lost 5 bases and J 2 bases, leaving 10 bases between the germline ends. The V gene's germline CDR1 is SGHNT and CDR2 YENEEA. The CDR3 runs 14 residues. This chain's CDR3 is CASSPRDTYNEQFF. The DNA of the CDR3 is TGTGCCAGCAGCCCCCGGGACACCTACAATGAGCAGTTCTTC.

Only a few counts were recorded for this clonotype. The rearrangement links TRBV4-2 to TRBJ2-2, with no clear D. This CDR3 contains 14 residues. Germline values: CDR1 LGHNA, CDR2 YNFKEQ. Trimming left V 1 base short and J 5 bases short, with 8 bases between. For the CDR3, the DNA is TGTGCCAGCAGCCAAGCGCGGTGGACCGGGGAGCTGTTTTTT. This translates into CASSQARWTGELFF.

This clonotype occurred a few times. The chain employs TRBV5-1 and TRBJ2-7; D is undetermined. With 0 bases removed from V and 3 bases from J, the gap between germline ends came to 13 bases. This CDR3 has 15 amino acids. Germline CDR1 SGHRS, CDR2 YFSETQ. The CDR3 here is CASSLEQQPIYEQYF. The DNA for the CDR3 is TGCGCCAGCAGCTTGGAACAACAGCCCATCTACGAGCAGTACTTC.

This sequence joins TRBV30 and TRBJ2-2, with TRBD2 matching over 9 bases. Trimming took 2 bases from V and 4 from J; bases not matched to a gene: 2. This CDR3 spans 14 amino acids. Per the germline V gene, CDR1 is GTSNPN and CDR2 is SVGIG (reference sequence). CDR3 protein: CAWSNSGSTGELFF. DNA for the CDR3: TGTGCCTGGAGTAATAGCGGGAGCACCGGGGAGCTGTTTTTT.

This chain joins TRBV7-2 and TRBJ2-7; 15 nucleotides match TRBD2. Per the germline V gene, CDR1 is SGHTA and CDR2 is FQGNSA. The CDR3 covers 17 residues. V shed 5 bases and J 0 bases; nucleotides not matched to a gene: 5. The CDR3 loop is CASSPPGLAGGSYEQYF. The CDR3, as DNA: TGTGCCAGCAGCCCCCCGGGACTAGCGGGGGGCTCCTACGAGCAGTACTTC.

This clonotype was counted only a few times. This chain uses TRBV20-1 with TRBJ1-5; no clear D. The germline V gene encodes CDR1 DFQATT and CDR2 SNEGSKA (reference sequence). Trimming removed 7 bases at V and 4 bases at J, with 14 bases between. The CDR3 is 13 residues long. The CDR3 DNA follows: TGCAGTGTGGCGGGAATTGGTAATCAGCCCCAGCATTTT. This sequence encodes CSVAGIGNQPQHF.

This clonotype came up many times. J is TRBJ1-1 and V is TRBV29-1, with a possible D match to TRBD1 (5 bases). Germline V lookup: CDR1 SQVTM, CDR2 ANQGSEA. The V end lost 4 bases, the J end lost 0 bases, and 9 bases lay between the germline ends. The CDR3 totals 13 residues. The CDR3 loop is CSVVRQMNTEAFF. For the CDR3, the DNA is TGCAGCGTTGTAAGACAGATGAACACTGAAGCTTTCTTT.

This clonotype turned up a few times. The chain uses TRBV9 and TRBJ2-3; 9 bases are a match to TRBD1. V gave up 4 bases and J gave up 6 bases; unmatched junction bases: 9. The CDR3 spans 15 residues. Germline CDR1 SGDLS, CDR2 YYNGEE. DNA for the CDR3: TGTGCCAGCAGCCGTCAGGGACAGGGATCGGATACGCAGTATTTT. It encodes CASSRQGQGSDTQYF.